The 4 T cell receptor beta chains reported below all come from one sample, sequenced in a study of CD8 T cells in Susac syndrome. Reverse transcription of roughly 0.5 to 1 ug RNA was carried out with random hexamers. A single record per CDR3 protein comes from TCRdb applying MiXCR to the immunoSEQ multiplex PCR reads. The sample records roughly 250,000 distinct CDR3 sequences, almost 97% being singletons. The specimen sequenced was CD4+ T cells from PBMCs. The receptors shown here come from a human donor with Susac syndrome.

This clonotype occurred once. The rearrangement joins TRBV29-1 to TRBJ2-1, with D uncertain. V dropped 5 bases and J dropped 7 bases, with 9 bases sitting between them. The CDR3 spans 11 residues. The germline V gene has CDR1 SQVTM and CDR2 ANQGSEA. CDR3 sequence: CSVKRMNEQFF. The CDR3 region has the DNA TGCAGCGTTAAGCGTATGAATGAGCAGTTCTTC.

The rearrangement links TRBV30 to TRBJ2-2; the match to TRBD2 covers 7 bases. Germline V gene lookup returns CDR1 GTSNPN and CDR2 SVGIG (reference sequence). This CDR3 region has 15 residues. J was trimmed by 2 bases and V by 5 bases; bases with no gene match: 8. This CDR3 reads CAWVAGLINTGELFF. The CDR3 region has the DNA TGTGCCTGGGTAGCGGGCCTCATTAACACCGGGGAGCTGTTTTTT.

The chain recombines TRBV29-1 with TRBJ2-5; 9 nucleotides align to TRBD1. V shed 7 bases, J shed 5 bases, and the junction held 14 bases outside the gene matches. In germline, CDR1 is SQVTM, CDR2 ANQGSEA. CDR3 length equals 15 residues. DNA of the CDR3: TGCAGCGGCTCCGATACAGGGGGCTTATGGGAGACCCAGTACTTC. Encoded protein: CSGSDTGGLWETQYF.

Concerning this clonotype itself: One junction end disagrees with the germline gene, perhaps due to a read error. V is TRBV29-1 and J is TRBJ2-6, with D possibly called TRBD1 or TRBD2 (6 bases each). This CDR3 is built from 14 residues. CDR1 is SQVTM and CDR2 is ANQGSEA in the germline V gene. CDR3 nucleotides: TGCAGCGTGGAAGGGGGGCACGGGGCCAACGTCCTGACTTTC. Translated, it gives CSVEGGHGANVLTF.